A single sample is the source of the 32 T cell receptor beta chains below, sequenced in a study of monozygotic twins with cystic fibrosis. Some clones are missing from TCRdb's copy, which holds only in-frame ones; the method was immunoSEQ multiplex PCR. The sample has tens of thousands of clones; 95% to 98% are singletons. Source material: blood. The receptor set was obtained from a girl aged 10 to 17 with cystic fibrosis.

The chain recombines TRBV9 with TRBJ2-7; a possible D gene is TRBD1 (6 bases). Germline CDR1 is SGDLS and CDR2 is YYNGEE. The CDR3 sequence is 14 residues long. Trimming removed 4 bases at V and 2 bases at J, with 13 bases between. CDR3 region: CASSPRQDPYEQYF. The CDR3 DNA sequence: TGTGCCAGCAGCCCTCGACAGGATCCCTACGAGCAGTACTTC.

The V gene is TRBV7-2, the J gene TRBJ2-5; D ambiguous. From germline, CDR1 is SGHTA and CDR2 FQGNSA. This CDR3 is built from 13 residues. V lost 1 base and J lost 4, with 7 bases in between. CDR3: CASSLEGLETQYF. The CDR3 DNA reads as TGTGCCAGCAGCTTAGAAGGTTTAGAGACCCAGTACTTC.

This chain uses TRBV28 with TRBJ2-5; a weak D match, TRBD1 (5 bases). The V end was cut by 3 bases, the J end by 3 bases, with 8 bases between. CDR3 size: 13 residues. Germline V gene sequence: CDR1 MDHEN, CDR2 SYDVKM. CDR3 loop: CASSFKGKETQYF. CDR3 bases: TGTGCCAGCAGTTTCAAGGGGAAAGAGACCCAGTACTTC.

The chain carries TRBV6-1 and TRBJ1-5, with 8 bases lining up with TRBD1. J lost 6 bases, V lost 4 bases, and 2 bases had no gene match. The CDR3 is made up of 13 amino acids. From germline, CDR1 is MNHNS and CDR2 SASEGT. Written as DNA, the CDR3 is TGTGCCAGCAGTGGGACAGGGACTCAGCCCCAGCATTTT. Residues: CASSGTGTQPQHF.

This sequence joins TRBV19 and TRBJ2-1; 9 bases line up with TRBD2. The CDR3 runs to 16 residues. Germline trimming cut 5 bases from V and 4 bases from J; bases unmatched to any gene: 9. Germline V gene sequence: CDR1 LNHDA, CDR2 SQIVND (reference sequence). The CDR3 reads CASSPLAGVGYNEQFF. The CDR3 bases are TGTGCCAGTAGTCCTTTAGCGGGAGTTGGGTACAATGAGCAGTTCTTC.

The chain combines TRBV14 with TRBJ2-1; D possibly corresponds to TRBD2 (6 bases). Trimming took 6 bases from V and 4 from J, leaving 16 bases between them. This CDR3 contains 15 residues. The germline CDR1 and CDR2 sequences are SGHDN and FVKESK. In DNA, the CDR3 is TGTGCCAGCAGACCATCCGGGACTCCATACAATGAGCAGTTCTTC. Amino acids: CASRPSGTPYNEQFF.

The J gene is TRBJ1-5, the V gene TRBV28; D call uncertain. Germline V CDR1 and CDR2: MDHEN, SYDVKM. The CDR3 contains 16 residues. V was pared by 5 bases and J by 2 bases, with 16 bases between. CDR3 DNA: TGTGCCAGCAGTCCGCGTTTGGGGTTTGGCAATCAGCCCCAGCATTTT. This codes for CASSPRLGFGNQPQHF.

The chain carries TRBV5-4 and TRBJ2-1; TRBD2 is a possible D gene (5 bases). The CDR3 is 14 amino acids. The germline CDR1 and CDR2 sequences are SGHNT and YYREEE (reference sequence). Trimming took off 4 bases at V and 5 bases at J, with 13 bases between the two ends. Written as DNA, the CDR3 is TGTGCCAGCAGCCCCCGAGGGCCGAACAATGAGCAGTTCTTC. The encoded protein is CASSPRGPNNEQFF.

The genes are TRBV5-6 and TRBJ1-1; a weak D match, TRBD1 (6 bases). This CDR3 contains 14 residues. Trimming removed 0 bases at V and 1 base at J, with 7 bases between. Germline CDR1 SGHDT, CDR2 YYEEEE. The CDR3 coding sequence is TGTGCCAGCAGCTTGGAACAGGGGAACACTGAAGCTTTCTTT. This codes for CASSLEQGNTEAFF.

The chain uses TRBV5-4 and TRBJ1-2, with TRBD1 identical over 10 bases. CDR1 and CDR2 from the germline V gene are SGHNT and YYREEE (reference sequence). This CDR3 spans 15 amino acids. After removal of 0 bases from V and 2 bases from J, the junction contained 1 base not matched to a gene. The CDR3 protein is CASSLGQGANYGYTF. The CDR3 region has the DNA TGTGCCAGCAGCTTGGGACAGGGGGCCAACTATGGCTACACCTTC.

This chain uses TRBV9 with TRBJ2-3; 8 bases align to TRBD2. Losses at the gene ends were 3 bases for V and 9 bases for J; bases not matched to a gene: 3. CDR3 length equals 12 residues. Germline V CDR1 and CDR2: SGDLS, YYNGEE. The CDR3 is CASSAGGATQYF. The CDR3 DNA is TGTGCCAGCAGCGCGGGGGGGGCCACGCAGTATTTT.

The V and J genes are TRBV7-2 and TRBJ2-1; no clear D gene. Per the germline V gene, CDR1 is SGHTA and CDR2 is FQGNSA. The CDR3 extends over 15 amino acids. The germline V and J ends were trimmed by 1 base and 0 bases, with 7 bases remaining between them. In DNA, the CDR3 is TGTGCCAGCAGCTTAGAAAGAAGCTCCTACAATGAGCAGTTCTTC. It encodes CASSLERSSYNEQFF.

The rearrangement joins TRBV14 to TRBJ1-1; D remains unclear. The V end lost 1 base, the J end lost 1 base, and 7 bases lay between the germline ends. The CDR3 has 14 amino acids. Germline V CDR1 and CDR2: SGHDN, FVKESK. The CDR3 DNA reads TGTGCCAGCAGCCAAGCCAGGACGAACACTGAAGCTTTCTTT. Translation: CASSQARTNTEAFF.

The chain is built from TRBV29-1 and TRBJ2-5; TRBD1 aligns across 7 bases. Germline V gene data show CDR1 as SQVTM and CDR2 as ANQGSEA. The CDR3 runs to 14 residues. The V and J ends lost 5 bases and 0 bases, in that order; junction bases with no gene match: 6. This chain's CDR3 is CSVPTGQNQETQYF. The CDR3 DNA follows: TGCAGCGTTCCTACGGGACAGAACCAAGAGACCCAGTACTTC.

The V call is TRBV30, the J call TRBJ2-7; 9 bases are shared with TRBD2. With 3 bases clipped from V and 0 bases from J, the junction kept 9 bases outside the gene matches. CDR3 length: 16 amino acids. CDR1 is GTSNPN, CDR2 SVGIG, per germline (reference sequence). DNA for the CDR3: TGTGCCTGGAGCCGTGTAGCGGGAGCCCCCTCCTACGAGCAGTACTTC. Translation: CAWSRVAGAPSYEQYF.

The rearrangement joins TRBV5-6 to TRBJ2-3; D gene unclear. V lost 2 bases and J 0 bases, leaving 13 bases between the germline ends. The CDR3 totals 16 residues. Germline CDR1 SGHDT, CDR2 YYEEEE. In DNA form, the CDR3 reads TGTGCCAGCAGCTTTGGTCCCAGCACTAGCACAGATACGCAGTATTTT. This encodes CASSFGPSTSTDTQYF.

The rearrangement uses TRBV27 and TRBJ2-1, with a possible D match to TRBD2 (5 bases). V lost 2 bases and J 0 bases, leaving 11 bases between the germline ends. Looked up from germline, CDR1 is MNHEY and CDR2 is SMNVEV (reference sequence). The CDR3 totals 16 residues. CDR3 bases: TGTGCCAGCAGTTTAGACGGGGTAAGCTCCTACAATGAGCAGTTCTTC. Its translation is CASSLDGVSSYNEQFF.

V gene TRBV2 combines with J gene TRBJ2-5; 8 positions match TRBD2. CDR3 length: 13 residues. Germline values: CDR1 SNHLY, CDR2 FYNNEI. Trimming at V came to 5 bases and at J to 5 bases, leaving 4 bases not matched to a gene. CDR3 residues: CASSPRLAETQYF. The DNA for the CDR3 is TGTGCCAGCAGTCCCCGACTAGCGGAGACCCAGTACTTC. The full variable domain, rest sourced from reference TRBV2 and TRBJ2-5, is EPEVTQTPSHQVTQMGQEVILRCVPISNHLYFYWYRQILGQKVEFLVSFYNNEISEKSEIFDDQFSVERPDGSNFTLKIRSTKLEDSAMYFCASSPRLAETQYFGPGTRLLVL.

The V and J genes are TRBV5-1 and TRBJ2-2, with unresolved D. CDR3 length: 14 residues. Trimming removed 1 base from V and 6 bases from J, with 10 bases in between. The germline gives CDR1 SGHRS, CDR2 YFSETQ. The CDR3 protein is CASSLFEEAGELFF. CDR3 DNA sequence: TGCGCCAGCAGCTTGTTCGAAGAGGCCGGGGAGCTGTTTTTT.

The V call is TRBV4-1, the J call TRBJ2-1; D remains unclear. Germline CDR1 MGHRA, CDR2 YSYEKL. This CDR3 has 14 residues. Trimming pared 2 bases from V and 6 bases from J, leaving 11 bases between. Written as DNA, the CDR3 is TGCGCCAGCAGCCAACTTCTAGTGGGCAATGAGCAGTTCTTC. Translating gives CASSQLLVGNEQFF.

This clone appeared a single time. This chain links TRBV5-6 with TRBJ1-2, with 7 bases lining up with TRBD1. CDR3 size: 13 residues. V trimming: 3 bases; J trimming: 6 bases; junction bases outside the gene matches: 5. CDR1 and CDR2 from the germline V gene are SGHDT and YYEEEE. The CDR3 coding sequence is TGTGCCAGCAGCTCAGCAGGGGGACATGGCTACACCTTC. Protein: CASSSAGGHGYTF.

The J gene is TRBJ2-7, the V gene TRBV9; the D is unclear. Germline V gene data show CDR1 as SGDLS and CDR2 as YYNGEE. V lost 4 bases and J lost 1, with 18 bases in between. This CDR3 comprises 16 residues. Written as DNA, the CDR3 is TGTGCCAGCAGCCCCCGTTCGGTAGCACTTTCCTACGAGCAGTACTTC. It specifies CASSPRSVALSYEQYF.

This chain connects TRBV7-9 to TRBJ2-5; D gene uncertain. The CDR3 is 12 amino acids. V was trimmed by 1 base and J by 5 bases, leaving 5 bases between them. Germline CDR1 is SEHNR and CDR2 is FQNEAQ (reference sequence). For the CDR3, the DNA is TGTGCCAGCAGCTTAGATTCGGAGACCCAGTACTTC. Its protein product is CASSLDSETQYF.

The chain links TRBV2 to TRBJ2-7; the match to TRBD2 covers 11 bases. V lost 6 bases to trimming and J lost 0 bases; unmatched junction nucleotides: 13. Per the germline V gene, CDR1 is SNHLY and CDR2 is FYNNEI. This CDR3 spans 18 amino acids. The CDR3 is CASSVGLAGGRSSYEQYF. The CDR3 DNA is TGTGCCAGCAGCGTAGGGCTAGCGGGAGGACGGAGCTCCTACGAGCAGTACTTC.

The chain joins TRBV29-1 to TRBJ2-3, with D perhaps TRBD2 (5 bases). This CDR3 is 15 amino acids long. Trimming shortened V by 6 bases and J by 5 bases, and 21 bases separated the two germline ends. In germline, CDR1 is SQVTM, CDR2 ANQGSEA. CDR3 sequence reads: CSVPAREKHQDTQYF. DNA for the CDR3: TGCAGCGTGCCTGCCCGGGAAAAGCATCAAGATACGCAGTATTTT.

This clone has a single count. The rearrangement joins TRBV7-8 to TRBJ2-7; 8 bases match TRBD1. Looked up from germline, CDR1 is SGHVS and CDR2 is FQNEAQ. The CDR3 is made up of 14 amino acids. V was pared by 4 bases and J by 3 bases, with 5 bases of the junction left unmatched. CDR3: CASSSGQGRYEQYV. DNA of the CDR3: TGTGCCAGCAGCTCAGGACAGGGCCGCTACGAGCAGTACGTC.

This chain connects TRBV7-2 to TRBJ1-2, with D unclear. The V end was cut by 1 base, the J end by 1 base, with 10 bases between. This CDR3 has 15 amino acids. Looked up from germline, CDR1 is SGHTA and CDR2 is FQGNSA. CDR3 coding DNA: TGTGCCAGCAGCTTAGGGTCCGGTCTTAACTATGGCTACACCTTC. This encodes CASSLGSGLNYGYTF.

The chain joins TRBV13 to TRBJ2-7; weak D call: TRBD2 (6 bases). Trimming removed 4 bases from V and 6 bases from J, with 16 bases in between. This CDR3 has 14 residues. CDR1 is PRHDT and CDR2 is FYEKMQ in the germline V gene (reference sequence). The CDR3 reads CASSSRGGTSEQYV. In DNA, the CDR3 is TGTGCCAGCAGCTCCCGGGGAGGAACGTCCGAGCAGTACGTC.

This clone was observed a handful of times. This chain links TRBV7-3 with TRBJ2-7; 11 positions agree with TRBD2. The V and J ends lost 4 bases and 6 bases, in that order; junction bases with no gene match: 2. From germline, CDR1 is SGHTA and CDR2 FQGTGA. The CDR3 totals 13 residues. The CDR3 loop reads CASSSGTSGEQYF. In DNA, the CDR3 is TGTGCCAGCAGCTCCGGGACTAGCGGCGAGCAGTACTTC.

DNA for the CDR3: TGCGCCAGCAGCCGACAGGGGGAAAACATTCAGTACTTC. Its translation is CASSRQGENIQYF. This sequence joins TRBV5-1 and TRBJ2-4; TRBD1 matches 9 bases. The germline CDR1 and CDR2 sequences are SGHRS and YFSETQ. CDR3 length equals 13 residues. V was clipped by 4 bases and J by 5 bases; unmatched bases: 1.

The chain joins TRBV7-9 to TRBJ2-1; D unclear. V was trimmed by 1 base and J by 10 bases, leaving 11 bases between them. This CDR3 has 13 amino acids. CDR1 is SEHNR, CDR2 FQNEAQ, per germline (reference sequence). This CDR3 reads CASSLEVGREQFF. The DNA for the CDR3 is TGTGCCAGCAGCTTAGAGGTAGGGCGGGAGCAGTTCTTC.

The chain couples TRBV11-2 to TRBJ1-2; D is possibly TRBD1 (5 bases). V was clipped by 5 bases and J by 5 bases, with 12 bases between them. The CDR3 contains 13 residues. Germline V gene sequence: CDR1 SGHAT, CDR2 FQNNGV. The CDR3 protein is CASSPGRGYGYTF. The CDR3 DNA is TGTGCCAGCAGCCCGGGACGGGGGTATGGCTACACCTTC.